The rows below give T cell receptor beta chains drawn from one sample of a study of OX40 agonist ivuxolimab in advanced cancers. This table comes from immunoSEQ multiplex PCR, and its TCRdb copy is limited to in-frame clones, with some not included. The table has over 60,000 clones, over 90% seen once. This sample comprised CD4+ or CD8+ T cells sorted from blood, obtained in a trial of the OX40 agonist ivuxolimab. All receptors come from an adult with an advanced solid tumor such as melanoma, head and neck, liver or kidney cancer. The CDR3 runs from the conserved cysteine through the conserved F or W. D genes are given only for firm matches. Clone size, where shown, is once, few, many, or a class for clones that have expanded.

v_call: TRBV9; clone_size: once; d_call: NA; j_call: TRBJ2-5; cdr3_nt: TGTGCCAGCAGTCCCGCGCGTGGGGCCCAAGAGACCCAGTACTTC; cdr3_aa: CASSPARGAQETQYF
v_call: TRBV5-1; clone_size: NA; d_call: TRBD1; j_call: TRBJ1-2; cdr3_nt: TGCGCCAGCAGATGGGACAGAGATTTCGGCTACACCTTC; cdr3_aa: CASRWDRDFGYTF
v_call: TRBV27; clone_size: NA; d_call: NA; j_call: TRBJ2-7; cdr3_nt: TGTGCCAGCAGTTTTGGAACAGCACTATCCTACGAGCAGTACTTC; cdr3_aa: CASSFGTALSYEQYF
v_call: TRBV27; clone_size: NA; d_call: NA; j_call: TRBJ2-7; cdr3_nt: TGTGCCAGCAGTTTACAGTTTTCCTACGAGCAGTACTTC; cdr3_aa: CASSLQFSYEQYF
v_call: TRBV19; clone_size: NA; d_call: TRBD2; j_call: TRBJ2-7; cdr3_nt: TGTGCCAGTAGTACTAGCGGGAGGAGCTACGAGCAGTACTTC; cdr3_aa: CASSTSGRSYEQYF
v_call: TRBV4-3; clone_size: NA; d_call: NA; j_call: TRBJ2-4; cdr3_nt: TGCGCCAGCAGCCAATCCCAGGGCGCAACCAAAAACATTCAGTACTTC; cdr3_aa: CASSQSQGATKNIQYF
v_call: TRBV7-9; clone_size: NA; d_call: NA; j_call: TRBJ1-3; cdr3_nt: TGTGCCAGCAGCTTAGAAACGGGGGGATCTGGAAACACCATATATTTT; cdr3_aa: CASSLETGGSGNTIYF
v_call: TRBV7-9; clone_size: NA; d_call: NA; j_call: TRBJ2-5; cdr3_nt: TGTGCCAGCAGCTTAGTCGGGAGAGAGACCCAGTACTTC; cdr3_aa: CASSLVGRETQYF
v_call: TRBV7-8; clone_size: NA; d_call: NA; j_call: TRBJ2-6; cdr3_nt: TGTGCCAGCAGCTTCAATTCCGATGGGGGGAATGGGGCCAACGTCCTGACTTTC; cdr3_aa: CASSFNSDGGNGANVLTF
v_call: TRBV29-1; clone_size: NA; d_call: NA; j_call: TRBJ2-1; cdr3_nt: TGCAGCGTTGATGGGGGGTCCCAGCAGTTCTTC; cdr3_aa: CSVDGGSQQFF
v_call: TRBV6-1; clone_size: NA; d_call: NA; j_call: TRBJ2-6; cdr3_nt: TGTGCCAGCAGTGAGGACAACTCTGGGGCCAACGTCCTGACTTTC; cdr3_aa: CASSEDNSGANVLTF
v_call: TRBV27; clone_size: NA; d_call: NA; j_call: TRBJ1-1; cdr3_nt: TGTGCCAGCAGTTTTGGCAGGGATGATGAAGCTTTCTTT; cdr3_aa: CASSFGRDDEAFF
v_call: TRBV27; clone_size: NA; d_call: TRBD1; j_call: TRBJ1-1; cdr3_nt: TGTGCCAGCAGTCCTCTTGGGACAGGGGACACTGAAGCTTTCTTT; cdr3_aa: CASSPLGTGDTEAFF
v_call: TRBV7-2; clone_size: NA; d_call: TRBD2; j_call: TRBJ2-7; cdr3_nt: TGTGCCAGCAGCACGGGACTAGGGGGGTACGAGCAGTACTTC; cdr3_aa: CASSTGLGGYEQYF
v_call: TRBV19; clone_size: NA; d_call: NA; j_call: TRBJ2-3; cdr3_nt: TGTGCCAGTAGTATAGACAAAACAGATACGCAGTATTTT; cdr3_aa: CASSIDKTDTQYF
v_call: TRBV7-9; clone_size: NA; d_call: NA; j_call: TRBJ1-2; cdr3_nt: TGTGCCAGCAGCTCCCCTTACAGGGCTAACTATGGCTACACCTTC; cdr3_aa: CASSSPYRANYGYTF
v_call: TRBV4-1; clone_size: NA; d_call: TRBD1; j_call: TRBJ2-7; cdr3_nt: TGCGCCAGCAGCCAGAGAGGACAGGGGGCCTCCTACGAGCAGTACTTC; cdr3_aa: CASSQRGQGASYEQYF
v_call: TRBV28; clone_size: NA; d_call: TRBD2; j_call: TRBJ2-7; cdr3_nt: TGTGCCAGCAGTTTAGGGACTAGCGGCGCCTACGAGCAGTACTTC; cdr3_aa: CASSLGTSGAYEQYF
v_call: TRBV6-1; clone_size: NA; d_call: TRBD2; j_call: TRBJ2-1; cdr3_nt: TGTGCCAGCAGTGAAGCTGGGATAGCGGGAGAGGATGAGCAGTTCTTC; cdr3_aa: CASSEAGIAGEDEQFF
v_call: TRBV13; clone_size: NA; d_call: TRBD2; j_call: TRBJ2-7; cdr3_nt: TGTGCCAGCAACAAGGGGGCTAGCGGGAGGGACGAGCAGTACTTC; cdr3_aa: CASNKGASGRDEQYF
v_call: TRBV5-4; clone_size: NA; d_call: TRBD1; j_call: TRBJ1-6; cdr3_nt: TGTGCCAGCAGCCCCTCAGGGGGCGATTCACCCCTCCACTTT; cdr3_aa: CASSPSGGDSPLHF
v_call: TRBV27; clone_size: NA; d_call: TRBD2; j_call: TRBJ2-2; cdr3_nt: TGTGCCAGCAGCGAAGGACTAGCGGGGGGTTGGGGGGAGCTGTTTTTT; cdr3_aa: CASSEGLAGGWGELFF
v_call: TRBV7-9; clone_size: NA; d_call: NA; j_call: TRBJ1-2; cdr3_nt: TGTGCCAGCAGCTTAGTTATCGAGTTCGGAGACTACACCTTC; cdr3_aa: CASSLVIEFGDYTF
v_call: TRBV6-6; clone_size: few; d_call: NA; j_call: TRBJ2-2; cdr3_nt: TGTGCCTGCTACACTAGGACCGGGGAGCTGTTTTTT; cdr3_aa: CACYTRTGELFF
v_call: TRBV9; clone_size: NA; d_call: TRBD1; j_call: TRBJ2-2; cdr3_nt: TGTGCCAGCAGCGTAGAAGGGACAGGGAACACCGGGGAGCTGTTTTTT; cdr3_aa: CASSVEGTGNTGELFF
v_call: TRBV7-9; clone_size: NA; d_call: NA; j_call: TRBJ1-2; cdr3_nt: TGTGCCAGCAGCTCCGAGCTACAGGGAACTGGCTACACCTTC; cdr3_aa: CASSSELQGTGYTF
v_call: TRBV5-8; clone_size: NA; d_call: NA; j_call: TRBJ2-7; cdr3_nt: TGTGCCAGCAGCTTGGTCTGGACTCAAACCTACGAGCAGTACTTC; cdr3_aa: CASSLVWTQTYEQYF
v_call: TRBV13; clone_size: NA; d_call: TRBD1; j_call: TRBJ2-3; cdr3_nt: TGTGCCAGCAGCCAGGGACAGAGCACAGATACGCAGTATTTT; cdr3_aa: CASSQGQSTDTQYF
v_call: TRBV9; clone_size: once; d_call: TRBD1; j_call: TRBJ1-3; cdr3_nt: TGTGCCAGCAGCCCCATTCCGGGACAGGCACCGATGGGTGGAAACACCATATATTTT; cdr3_aa: CASSPIPGQAPMGGNTIYF
v_call: TRBV2; clone_size: once; d_call: NA; j_call: TRBJ2-7; cdr3_nt: TGTGCCAGCAGTGAAGGACTCTACGAGCAGTACTTC; cdr3_aa: CASSEGLYEQYF
v_call: TRBV19; clone_size: NA; d_call: NA; j_call: TRBJ2-7; cdr3_nt: TGTGCCAGTAGTGAATCCTACGAGCAGTACTTC; cdr3_aa: CASSESYEQYF
v_call: TRBV7-9; clone_size: NA; d_call: NA; j_call: TRBJ2-7; cdr3_nt: TGTGCCAGCAGCGTTAGGGAAGGGGATGGCGAGCAGTACTTC; cdr3_aa: CASSVREGDGEQYF
v_call: TRBV5-4; clone_size: NA; d_call: NA; j_call: TRBJ1-6; cdr3_nt: TGTGCCAGCAGCTCCGACAGTCTTAATTCACCCCTCCACTTT; cdr3_aa: CASSSDSLNSPLHF
v_call: TRBV7-3; clone_size: NA; d_call: NA; j_call: TRBJ2-5; cdr3_nt: TGTGCCAGCAGCTTACACGGCGGACAAGAGACCCAGTACTTC; cdr3_aa: CASSLHGGQETQYF
v_call: TRBV13; clone_size: NA; d_call: NA; j_call: TRBJ1-3; cdr3_nt: TGTGCCAGCAGCTTAGCTGCAGACTCTGGAAACACCATATATTTT; cdr3_aa: CASSLAADSGNTIYF
v_call: TRBV9; clone_size: NA; d_call: TRBD2; j_call: TRBJ2-5; cdr3_nt: TGTGCCAGCAGCGTAGTCGGGGGGAACCAAGAGACCCAGTACTTC; cdr3_aa: CASSVVGGNQETQYF
v_call: TRBV4-1; clone_size: NA; d_call: TRBD1; j_call: TRBJ1-1; cdr3_nt: TGCGCCAGCAGCGTAAGGGGTGGGGGACAGCAGCCCATGAACACTGAAGCTTTCTTT; cdr3_aa: CASSVRGGGQQPMNTEAFF
v_call: TRBV15; clone_size: NA; d_call: NA; j_call: TRBJ1-3; cdr3_nt: TGTGCCACCAGCACAGGGGTAGTTACTGGAAACACCATATATTTT; cdr3_aa: CATSTGVVTGNTIYF
v_call: TRBV5-6; clone_size: NA; d_call: NA; j_call: TRBJ2-7; cdr3_nt: TGTGCCAGCAGCTTGGGTGGGTCCTCCTACGAGCAGTACTTC; cdr3_aa: CASSLGGSSYEQYF
v_call: TRBV4-3; clone_size: NA; d_call: NA; j_call: TRBJ2-7; cdr3_nt: TGCGCCAGCAGCCAAGATCCCCCCGCTAGCGAGCAGTACTTC; cdr3_aa: CASSQDPPASEQYF
v_call: TRBV19; clone_size: NA; d_call: NA; j_call: TRBJ2-7; cdr3_nt: TGTGCCAGTAGTATCGGCTCCGGTAAACCTTACGAGCAGTACTTC; cdr3_aa: CASSIGSGKPYEQYF
v_call: TRBV7-3; clone_size: NA; d_call: NA; j_call: TRBJ2-3; cdr3_nt: TGTGCCAGCAGCCAGTCAGTAGATACGCAGTATTTT; cdr3_aa: CASSQSVDTQYF
v_call: TRBV30; clone_size: NA; d_call: NA; j_call: TRBJ1-6; cdr3_nt: TGTGCCCCCCCCGCCGGGACCCCTTCACCCCTCCACTTT; cdr3_aa: CAPPAGTPSPLHF
v_call: TRBV11-2; clone_size: NA; d_call: NA; j_call: TRBJ1-6; cdr3_nt: TGTGCCAGCAGACTTCTCAGGGGAAGGTCCTATAATTCACCCCTCCACTTT; cdr3_aa: CASRLLRGRSYNSPLHF
v_call: TRBV7-9; clone_size: NA; d_call: NA; j_call: TRBJ2-1; cdr3_nt: TGTGCCAGCAGCGCGCCCGGGACCCTCGGAAATGAGCAGTTCTTC; cdr3_aa: CASSAPGTLGNEQFF
v_call: TRBV28; clone_size: NA; d_call: NA; j_call: TRBJ2-6; cdr3_nt: TGTGCCAGCAGTTTAGATTATCCATTTAGCTCTGGGGCCAACGTCCTGACTTTC; cdr3_aa: CASSLDYPFSSGANVLTF
v_call: TRBV27; clone_size: NA; d_call: NA; j_call: TRBJ2-1; cdr3_nt: TGTGCCAGCAGTGTCGGAGGCAATGAGCAGTTCTTC; cdr3_aa: CASSVGGNEQFF
v_call: TRBV28; clone_size: NA; d_call: TRBD1; j_call: TRBJ2-5; cdr3_nt: TGTGCCAGCAGTGACAACAGGGGGGAGGAGGAGACCCAGTACTTC; cdr3_aa: CASSDNRGEEETQYF